Listed here are 2 T cell receptor beta chains from one sample, sequenced in a study of blood T cell repertoires in COVID-19 (dated by TCRdb to 2018 to 2021). The receptor library was made with the immunoSEQ multiplex PCR assay. TCRdb carries this immuneACCESS record with in-frame sequences only. Its versions omit some clonotypes, under half of them owing to an unresolved V gene in the studies checked, with the rest unexplained. This sample comprises 200,000 to 250,000 clones, around nine tenths of them detected only once. The biggest ten clones account for around 6.9% of the sample. The sample consisted of peripheral blood. The receptors were gathered from a man between 60 and 75 years old who had recovered from COVID-19.

This chain joins TRBV29-1 and TRBJ2-1, with D possibly matching TRBD2 (5 bases). V shed 6 bases and J shed 6 bases, with 24 bases lying between them. The CDR3 spans 16 residues. Looked up from germline, CDR1 is SQVTM and CDR2 is ANQGSEA. CDR3 bases: TGCAGCGTAACTGGAGAGGGCCGGGCACTCGCCAATGAGCAGTTCTTC. Its translation is CSVTGEGRALANEQFF.

This chain uses TRBV18 with TRBJ1-6; D is perhaps TRBD1 (6 bases). CDR1 and CDR2 from the germline V gene are KGHSH and LQKENI. CDR3 length equals 13 residues. Trimming shortened V by 4 bases and J by 9 bases, and 10 bases separated the two germline ends. The DNA for the CDR3 is TGTGCCAGCTCACAATTAGGGGGTTCACCCCTCCACTTT. Translating gives CASSQLGGSPLHF.